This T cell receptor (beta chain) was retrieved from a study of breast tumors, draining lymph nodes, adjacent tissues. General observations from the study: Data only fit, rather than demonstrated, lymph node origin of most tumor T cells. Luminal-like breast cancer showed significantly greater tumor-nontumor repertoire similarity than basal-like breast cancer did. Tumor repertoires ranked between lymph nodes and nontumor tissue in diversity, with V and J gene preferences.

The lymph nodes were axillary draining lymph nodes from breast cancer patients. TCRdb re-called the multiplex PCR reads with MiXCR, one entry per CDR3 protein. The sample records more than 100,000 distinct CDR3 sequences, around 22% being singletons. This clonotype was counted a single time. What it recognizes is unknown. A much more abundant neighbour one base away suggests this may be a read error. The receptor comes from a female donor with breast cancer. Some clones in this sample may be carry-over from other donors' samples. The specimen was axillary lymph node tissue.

CDR3 coding DNA: TGTGCCAGCAGATCTGGGAGGGGTGACACAGATACGCAGTATTTT. Its translation is CASRSGRGDTDTQYF. The chain recombines TRBV28 with TRBJ2-3; 7 nucleotides agree with TRBD2. The CDR3 consists of 15 residues. Germline V CDR1 and CDR2: MDHEN, SYDVKM. V lost 6 bases, J lost 2 bases, and 8 bases stayed unmatched.